Below, 14 T cell receptor beta chains from the same sample are listed, as sequenced in a study of T-cell memory formation after mild COVID-19. MiXCR, run by TCRdb on the 5' RACE reads, gives a single entry per CDR3 protein. The sample has fewer than 650,000 distinct CDR3 sequences; about 20% are singletons. The sequencing sample was made of PBMCs or a T cell subset sorted from them (not recorded which). The receptor set was obtained from an adult woman who had mild COVID-19 (a few samples of this study predate the infection). Cell type and time point are not known.

Many counts were recorded for this clonotype. The V call is TRBV9, the J call TRBJ2-5; 7 bases agree with TRBD1. The CDR3 is 14 residues long. The trim removed 2 bases at V and 3 bases at J, leaving 4 bases unmatched. Germline V gives CDR1 SGDLS, CDR2 YYNGEE. CDR3 protein: CASSVGTVKETQYF. The CDR3 nucleotides are TGTGCCAGCAGCGTCGGGACAGTAAAAGAGACCCAGTACTTC. Full variable domain (outside the CDR3, taken from reference TRBV9 and TRBJ2-5): DSGVTQTPKHLITATGQRVTLRCSPRSGDLSVYWYQQSLDQGLQFLIQYYNGEERAKGNILERFSAQQFPDLHSELNLSSLELGDSALYFCASSVGTVKETQYFGPGTRLLVL.

The genes are TRBV28 and TRBJ2-7; the match to TRBD1 covers 9 bases. The trim removed 2 bases at V and 6 bases at J, leaving 8 bases unmatched. This CDR3 comprises 15 residues. Per germline, CDR1 MDHEN and CDR2 SYDVKM. CDR3 nucleotide sequence: TGTGCCAGCAGTTTACCCACCTTGACAGGGGGCGAGCAGTACTTC. Its protein product is CASSLPTLTGGEQYF.

The chain recombines TRBV29-1 with TRBJ2-7; unclear D gene. The CDR3 sequence is 15 residues long. Germline-derived CDR1 and CDR2 are SQVTM and ANQGSEA. The V and J ends lost 4 bases and 0 bases respectively, with 16 bases between them. The CDR3 DNA is TGCAGCGTTGTAGGTGTTCTGGAGAGCTCCTACGAGCAGTACTTC. This encodes CSVVGVLESSYEQYF.

This clonotype was seen only a few times. A junction boundary mismatches the germline segment, possibly from a read error. The V gene is TRBV5-1, the J gene TRBJ2-3; tentatively, D is TRBD2 (6 bases). This CDR3 comprises 13 residues. CDR1 is SGHRS and CDR2 is YFSETQ in the germline V gene. In DNA form, the CDR3 reads TGCGCCAGCACCTTGGGGGGAGTGGATACGCAGTATTTT. Its translation: CASTLGGVDTQYF.

This clonotype was seen more than once but under ten times. The V gene is TRBV5-1, the J gene TRBJ2-3, with a possible D match to TRBD2 (5 bases). This CDR3 contains 15 residues. V was cut by 0 bases and J by 4 bases, with 12 bases left in between. CDR1 and CDR2 (germline): SGHRS, YFSETQ. The CDR3: CASSLVPSLPDTQYF. The CDR3 region has the DNA TGCGCCAGCAGCTTGGTTCCTAGCTTGCCAGATACGCAGTATTTT.

The V gene is TRBV18, the J gene TRBJ1-5; 8 nucleotides agree with TRBD1. CDR1 is KGHSH, CDR2 LQKENI, per germline. V lost 4 bases, J lost 0 bases, and 5 bases stayed unmatched. The CDR3 totals 16 residues. CDR3 loop: CASSLIQGDSNQPQHF. The CDR3, as DNA: TGTGCCAGCTCACTGATACAGGGGGATAGCAATCAGCCCCAGCATTTT.

This clonotype has a handful of counts. The chain combines TRBV29-1 with TRBJ1-2; weak D call: TRBD1 (6 bases). The CDR3 consists of 14 residues. The V and J ends lost 2 bases and 0 bases respectively, with 10 bases between them. Germline values: CDR1 SQVTM, CDR2 ANQGSEA. CDR3 region: CSVESRQANYGYTF. The CDR3 DNA follows: TGCAGCGTTGAATCGAGACAGGCTAACTATGGCTACACCTTC.

The chain joins TRBV24-1 to TRBJ2-7, with 9 positions matching TRBD1. The trim removed 5 bases at V and 4 bases at J, leaving 8 bases unmatched. CDR3 length equals 15 residues. Germline V gives CDR1 KGHDR, CDR2 SFDVKD. CDR3 nucleotide sequence: TGTGCCACCAGTGGAGCTAGAGGGACAGGGTACGAGCAGTACTTC. Translated, it gives CATSGARGTGYEQYF.

This chain uses TRBV4-2 with TRBJ2-1; 11 nucleotides match TRBD2. This CDR3 has 17 amino acids. V was clipped by 4 bases and J by 3 bases; unmatched bases: 8. Germline CDR1 LGHNA, CDR2 YNFKEQ. In DNA form, the CDR3 reads TGTGCCAGCAGCCCTCTAGCGGGGGGCCCGAACTACAATGAGCAGTTCTTC. It yields the protein CASSPLAGGPNYNEQFF.

The chain couples TRBV6-5 to TRBJ1-1; tentatively, D is TRBD1 (6 bases). This CDR3 region has 15 residues. Germline V gene data show CDR1 as MNHEY and CDR2 as SVGAGI. Trimming took off 7 bases at V and 1 base at J, with 16 bases between the two ends. The DNA for the CDR3 is TGTGCCAGCACCCCGGGAGGGGGAGGGAACACTGAAGCTTTCTTT. It yields the protein CASTPGGGGNTEAFF.

This clonotype was detected a few times. This chain uses TRBV7-9 with TRBJ1-1, with TRBD1 as a possible D gene (5 bases). This CDR3 is built from 14 residues. The V gene lost 3 bases and the J gene lost 4 bases, with 12 bases spanning the gap. Germline-derived CDR1 and CDR2 are SEHNR and FQNEAQ (reference sequence). CDR3 in DNA: TGTGCCAGCAGCTTTGGGCCCGGGACCACTGAAGCTTTCTTT. Translating it yields CASSFGPGTTEAFF.

This rearrangement joins TRBV7-8 to TRBJ2-1; D is unclear. The CDR3 extends over 14 amino acids. Germline values: CDR1 SGHVS, CDR2 FQNEAQ. V was pared by 5 bases and J by 10 bases, with 18 bases between. This CDR3 reads CASSVSRAPAEQFF. DNA of the CDR3: TGTGCCAGCAGCGTCTCCCGGGCCCCGGCAGAGCAGTTCTTC.

This clonotype turned up a few times. The CDR3 bases are TGCAGTGTAAATATAGCGGGAAAAAATGAGCAGTTCTTC. This translates into CSVNIAGKNEQFF. The chain employs TRBV20-1 and TRBJ2-1, with 8 bases matching TRBD2. V was pared by 7 bases and J by 7 bases, with 9 bases of the junction left unmatched. The length of the CDR3 is 13 residues. Germline CDR1 is DFQATT and CDR2 is SNEGSKA (reference sequence).

This clonotype came up a few times. This chain links TRBV7-6 with TRBJ2-2; maybe TRBD1 (7 bases). The CDR3 totals 16 residues. Germline CDR1 SGHVS, CDR2 FNYEAQ. V was pared by 5 bases and J by 3 bases, with 16 bases between. Written as DNA, the CDR3 is TGTGCCAGCAGCCGCCAGGGGGGTTTTTACACCGGGGAGCTGTTTTTT. Protein sequence: CASSRQGGFYTGELFF.